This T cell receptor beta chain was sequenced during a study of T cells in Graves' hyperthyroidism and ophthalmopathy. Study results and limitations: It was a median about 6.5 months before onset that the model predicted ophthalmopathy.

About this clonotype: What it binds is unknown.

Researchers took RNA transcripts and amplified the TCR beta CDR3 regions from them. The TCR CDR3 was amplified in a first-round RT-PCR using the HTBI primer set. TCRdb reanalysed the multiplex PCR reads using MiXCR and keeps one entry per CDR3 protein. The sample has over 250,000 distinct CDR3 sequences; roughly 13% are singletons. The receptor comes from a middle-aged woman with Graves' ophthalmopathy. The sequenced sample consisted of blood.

CDR3 loop: CASSSGKGETQYF. DNA for the CDR3: TGTGCCAGTAGTTCGGGGAAGGGTGAGACCCAGTACTTC. The chain carries TRBV19 and TRBJ2-5; tentative D call: TRBD2 (5 bases). The CDR3 extends over 13 amino acids. CDR1 LNHDA and CDR2 SQIVND come from the germline V gene (reference sequence). Trimming took off 5 bases at V and 5 bases at J, with 12 bases between the two ends. The whole variable domain, remainder taken from reference TRBV19 and TRBJ2-5, is DGGITQSPKYLFRKEGQNVTLSCEQNLNHDAMYWYRQDPGQGLRLIYYSQIVNDFQKGDIAEGYSVSREKKESFPLTVTSAQKNPTAFYLCASSSGKGETQYFGPGTRLLVL.